This T cell receptor beta chain appears in the sequencing data of a study of blood T cell repertoires in COVID-19. Germline V CDR1 and CDR2: GTSNPN, SVGIG (reference sequence). CDR3 length: 12 amino acids. V was trimmed by 1 base and J by 3 bases, leaving 5 bases between them. Assay used: immunoSEQ multiplex PCR; TCRdb lists only in-frame clones, some missing. The sample lists approximately 270,000 clones, about 80% occurring once. Sample: peripheral blood. This clonotype originated in a person between 65 and 80 years old with COVID-19, enrolled during active disease. The V call is TRBV30, the J call TRBJ2-3; D ambiguous. CDR3 residues: CAWSDGTDTQYF. CDR3 in DNA: TGTGCCTGGAGTGACGGTACAGATACGCAGTATTTT.